This entry lists 2 T cell receptor beta chains sequenced from one sample in a study of blood T cells in healthy people across ages. Together with a sample-barcoded 5' primer, a J-beta primer mix was included in a second PCR lasting roughly 6 to 12 cycles. MiXCR was run by TCRdb on the 5' RACE reads, yielding one entry per CDR3 protein. The table lists more than 1,400,000 distinct CDR3 sequences, around two fifths of them singletons, with 7.9% in the top ten. Source material: blood. Receptors were obtained from a woman aged 18-35 years in good health.

The rearrangement uses TRBV2 and TRBJ2-3; tentatively, D is TRBD2 (5 bases). Trimming pared 6 bases from V and 5 bases from J, leaving 18 bases between. The CDR3 loop spans 15 amino acids. The germline gives CDR1 SNHLY, CDR2 FYNNEI. The DNA of the CDR3 is TGTGCCAGCAGCCCACGGACTGTTTCGGGAGATACGCAGTATTTT. This gives the protein CASSPRTVSGDTQYF.

V gene TRBV5-1 combines with J gene TRBJ2-7; D is unclear. This CDR3 comprises 14 residues. The germline CDR1 and CDR2 sequences are SGHRS and YFSETQ. The V end lost 1 base, the J end lost 7 bases, and 15 bases lay between the germline ends. This CDR3 reads CASSLNSGSSEQYF. CDR3 bases: TGCGCCAGCAGCTTGAATTCCGGGTCGTCAGAGCAGTACTTC.